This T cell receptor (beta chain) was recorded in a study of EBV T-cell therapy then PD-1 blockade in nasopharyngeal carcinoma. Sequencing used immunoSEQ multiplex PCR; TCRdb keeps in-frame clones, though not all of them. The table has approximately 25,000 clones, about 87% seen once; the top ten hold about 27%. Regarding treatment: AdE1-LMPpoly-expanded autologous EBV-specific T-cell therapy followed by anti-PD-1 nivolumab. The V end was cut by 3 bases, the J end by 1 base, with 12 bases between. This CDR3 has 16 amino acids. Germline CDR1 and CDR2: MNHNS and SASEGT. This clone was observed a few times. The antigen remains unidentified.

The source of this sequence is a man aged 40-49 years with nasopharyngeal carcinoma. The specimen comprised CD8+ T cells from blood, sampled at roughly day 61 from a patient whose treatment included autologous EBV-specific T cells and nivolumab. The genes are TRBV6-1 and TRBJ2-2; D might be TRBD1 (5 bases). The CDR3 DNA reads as TGTGCCAGCAGTGAGTCCCCCGGACAGAACACCGGGGAGCTGTTTTTT. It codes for CASSESPGQNTGELFF.